A selection of T cell receptor beta chains follows, all from one sample in a study of blood T cell repertoires in COVID-19. The assay was immunoSEQ multiplex PCR, and TCRdb's table has in-frame clones only and misses some. The sample consists of a few hundred thousand clones, more than 70% of them appearing once. Sequencing was carried out using peripheral blood. These receptor sequences come from a woman in her 30s with COVID-19, enrolled during active disease. CDR3s include the opening cysteine and the closing phenylalanine or tryptophan. Each record gives: D gene, clone size, V gene, J gene, CDR3 DNA, CDR3 protein. The D gene is left open where the match is weak. Size tells how often a clone was seen (once, few, many) or the class of an expanded clone, and some rows leave it out.

-,-,TRBV7-8,TRBJ2-5,TGTGCCAGCAGCTTAGCTAGGACAACCCAAGAGACCCAGTACTTC,CASSLARTTQETQYF
TRBD1,-,TRBV18,TRBJ2-7,TGTGCCAGCTCACCAGGGACAGGGGCCTTCAGCTCCTACGAGCAGTACTTC,CASSPGTGAFSSYEQYF
-,-,TRBV21-1,TRBJ2-1,TGTGCCAGCAGCAAAGTGAAGCGGGTACCGTACAATGAGCAGTTCTTC,CASSKVKRVPYNEQFF
-,-,TRBV4-3,TRBJ2-6,TGCGCCAGCAGCCAAGGTTCAGTCTCTGGGGCCAACGTCCTGACTTTC,CASSQGSVSGANVLTF
TRBD1,-,TRBV5-6,TRBJ1-4,TGTGCCAGCGGGCGGGACAGAAATGAAAAACTGTTTTTT,CASGRDRNEKLFF
-,few,TRBV28,TRBJ1-2,TGTGCCAGCAGTTCCCCCCAGGGCAGGAGGGAAATCTATGGCTACACCTTC,CASSSPQGRREIYGYTF
TRBD2,few,TRBV3-1/TRBV3-2,TRBJ2-5,TGTGCCAGCAGCCCGGCCTGGGGGGGGCAAGAGACCCAGTACTTC,CASSPAWGGQETQYF
-,-,TRBV11-3,TRBJ1-6,TGTGCCAGCAGAGGCCCGGGTAATTCACCCCTCCACTTT,CASRGPGNSPLHF
TRBD1,-,TRBV9,TRBJ1-1,TGTGCCAGCAGCGTACCCTCCTGGGACAGGGGGCGCCTGAACACTGAAGCTTTCTTT,CASSVPSWDRGRLNTEAFF
TRBD1,-,TRBV9,TRBJ1-1,TGTGCCAGCACTTCCGGGACAGGGGTTGTTGGAGCTGAAGCTTTCTTT,CASTSGTGVVGAEAFF
-,-,TRBV19,TRBJ1-1,TGTGCCAGTAGTATAGGCGGGGTAGAAGCTTTCTTT,CASSIGGVEAFF
TRBD1,-,TRBV28,TRBJ1-2,TGTGCCAGCAGCCCAGGGGGACGTGGCTACACCTTC,CASSPGGRGYTF
TRBD1,few,TRBV25-1,TRBJ1-3,TGTGCCAGCAGTCTCGGGACAGGGGATTTGAACACCATATATTTT,CASSLGTGDLNTIYF
TRBD1,-,TRBV28,TRBJ2-3,TGTGCCAGCAGTGTCCCACAGGGGGCCGGAGATACGCAGTATTTT,CASSVPQGAGDTQYF
-,-,TRBV27,TRBJ2-7,TGTGCCAGCAGTTCCCCGTGGGGAGACGAGCAGTACTTC,CASSSPWGDEQYF
-,-,TRBV21-1,TRBJ2-1,TGTGCCAGCAGCAAAGCGGGGACTGCCACTCACAATGAGCAGTTCTTC,CASSKAGTATHNEQFF
-,-,TRBV10-3,TRBJ1-6,TGTGCCATCAGCACAGAGTATAATTCACCCCTCCACTTT,CAISTEYNSPLHF
-,-,TRBV28,TRBJ1-2,TGTGCCAGCAGTTTAGCGGAATATGGCTACACCTTC,CASSLAEYGYTF
-,-,TRBV5-1,TRBJ1-2,TGCGCCAGCAGCTCCTCAGGCTATGGCTACACCTTC,CASSSSGYGYTF
TRBD1,-,TRBV6-6,TRBJ1-6,TGTGCCAGCAGTTACTCGAGGACAGGGGATAATTCACCCCTCCACTTT,CASSYSRTGDNSPLHF
TRBD2,-,TRBV5-6,TRBJ2-5,TGTGCCAGCAGCCCCGGACTAGCGGGTCGGGTTGGAGAGACCCAGTACTTC,CASSPGLAGRVGETQYF
-,few,TRBV20-1,TRBJ1-4,TGCAGTGCTGAGTTATTAGAAAAACTGTTTTTT,CSAELLEKLFF